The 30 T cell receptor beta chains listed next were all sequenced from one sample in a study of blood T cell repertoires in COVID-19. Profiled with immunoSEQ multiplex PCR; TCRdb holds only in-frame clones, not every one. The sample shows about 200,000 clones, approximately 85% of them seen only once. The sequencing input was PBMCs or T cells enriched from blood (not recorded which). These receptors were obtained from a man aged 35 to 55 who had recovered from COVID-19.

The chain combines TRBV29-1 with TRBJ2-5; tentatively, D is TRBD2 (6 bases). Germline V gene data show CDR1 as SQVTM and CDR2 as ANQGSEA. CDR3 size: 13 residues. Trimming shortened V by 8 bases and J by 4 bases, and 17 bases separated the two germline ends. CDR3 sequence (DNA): TGCAGCCTCGAAGGAGGGCCCTCAGAGACCCAGTACTTC. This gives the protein CSLEGGPSETQYF.

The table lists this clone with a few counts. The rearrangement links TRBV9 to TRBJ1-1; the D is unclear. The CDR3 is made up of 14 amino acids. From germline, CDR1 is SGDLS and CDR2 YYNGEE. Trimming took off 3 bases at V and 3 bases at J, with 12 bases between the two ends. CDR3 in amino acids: CASSAIGEYTEAFF. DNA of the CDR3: TGTGCCAGCAGCGCAATCGGGGAATACACTGAAGCTTTCTTT.

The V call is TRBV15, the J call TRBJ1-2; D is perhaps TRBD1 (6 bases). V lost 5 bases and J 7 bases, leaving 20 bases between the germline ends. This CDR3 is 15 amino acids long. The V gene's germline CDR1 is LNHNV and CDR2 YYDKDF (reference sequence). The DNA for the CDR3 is TGTGCCACCAGCTCAGGGGAACGGAGTTCTCCTGGCTACACCTTC. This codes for CATSSGERSSPGYTF. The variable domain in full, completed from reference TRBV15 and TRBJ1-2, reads DAMVIQNPRYQVTQFGKPVTLSCSQTLNHNVMYWYQQKSSQAPKLLFHYYDKDFNNEADTPDNFQSRRPNTSFCFLDIRSPGLGDTAMYLCATSSGERSSPGYTFGSGTRLTVV.

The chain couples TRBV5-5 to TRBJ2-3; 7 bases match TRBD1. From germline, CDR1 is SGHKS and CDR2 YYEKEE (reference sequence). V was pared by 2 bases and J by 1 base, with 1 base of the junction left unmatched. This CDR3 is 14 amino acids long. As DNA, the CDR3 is TGTGCCAGCAGCTTTGGGACAGGCACAGATACGCAGTATTTT. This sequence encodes CASSFGTGTDTQYF.

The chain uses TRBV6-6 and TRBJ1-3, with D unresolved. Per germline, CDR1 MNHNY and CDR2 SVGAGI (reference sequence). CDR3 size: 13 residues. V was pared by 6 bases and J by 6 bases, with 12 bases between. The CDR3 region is CASRNWEANTIYF. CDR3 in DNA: TGTGCCAGCAGAAATTGGGAGGCAAACACCATATATTTT.

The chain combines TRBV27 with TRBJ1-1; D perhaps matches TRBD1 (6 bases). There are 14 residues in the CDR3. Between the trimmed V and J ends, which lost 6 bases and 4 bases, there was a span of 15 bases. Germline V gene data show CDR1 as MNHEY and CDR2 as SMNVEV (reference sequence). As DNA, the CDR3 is TGTGCCAGCAGGTACATCTCGACAGGCACTGAAGCTTTCTTT. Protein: CASRYISTGTEAFF.

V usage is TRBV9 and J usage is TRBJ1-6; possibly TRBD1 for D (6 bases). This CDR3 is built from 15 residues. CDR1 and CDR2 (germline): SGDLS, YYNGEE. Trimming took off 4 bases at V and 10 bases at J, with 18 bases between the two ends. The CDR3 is CASSPEGGRSSPLHF. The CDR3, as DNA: TGTGCCAGCAGCCCGGAGGGGGGGAGGAGCTCACCCCTCCACTTT.

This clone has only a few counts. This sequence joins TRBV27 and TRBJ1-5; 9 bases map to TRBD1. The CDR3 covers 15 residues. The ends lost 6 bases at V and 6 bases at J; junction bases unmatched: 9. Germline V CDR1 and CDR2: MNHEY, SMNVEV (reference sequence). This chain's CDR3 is CASRQGQGRGQPQHF. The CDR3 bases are TGTGCCAGCAGACAAGGACAGGGGAGGGGTCAGCCCCAGCATTTT.

Here the CDR3 reads CASQPGQGRQPQHF. The CDR3, as DNA: TGTGCCAGCCAACCGGGACAGGGGAGGCAGCCCCAGCATTTT. The genes are TRBV2 and TRBJ1-5; 10 nucleotides line up with TRBD1. The V segment lost 8 bases and the J segment 7 bases; nucleotides outside the gene matches: 8. This CDR3 is built from 14 residues. Germline CDR1 and CDR2: SNHLY and FYNNEI.

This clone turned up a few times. CDR3 bases: TGCGCCAGCAGCCAAGATCTAGTAGGCTCGTATAGCAATCAGCCCCAGCATTTT. This translates into CASSQDLVGSYSNQPQHF. The chain couples TRBV4-3 to TRBJ1-5; unclear D gene. Trimming left V 0 bases short and J 0 bases short, with 15 bases between. In germline, CDR1 is LGHNA, CDR2 YSLEER. The CDR3 has 18 residues.

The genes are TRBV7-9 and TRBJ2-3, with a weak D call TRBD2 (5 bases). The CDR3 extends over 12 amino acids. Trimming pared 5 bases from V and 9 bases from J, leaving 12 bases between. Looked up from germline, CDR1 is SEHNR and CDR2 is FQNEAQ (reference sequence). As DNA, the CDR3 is TGTGCCAGCAGCCCCCCGGGGTGGACGCAGTATTTT. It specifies CASSPPGWTQYF.

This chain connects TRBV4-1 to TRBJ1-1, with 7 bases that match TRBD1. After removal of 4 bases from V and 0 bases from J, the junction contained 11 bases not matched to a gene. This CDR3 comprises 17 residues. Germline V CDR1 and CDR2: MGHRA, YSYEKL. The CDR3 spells CASSPYGDGTVNTEAFF. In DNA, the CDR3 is TGCGCCAGCAGCCCCTACGGAGATGGGACAGTGAACACTGAAGCTTTCTTT.

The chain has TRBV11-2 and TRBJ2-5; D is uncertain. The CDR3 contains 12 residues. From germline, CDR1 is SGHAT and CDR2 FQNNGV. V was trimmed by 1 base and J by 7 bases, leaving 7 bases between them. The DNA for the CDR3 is TGTGCCAGCAGCTTAGTAGATGTGACCCAGTACTTC. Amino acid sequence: CASSLVDVTQYF.

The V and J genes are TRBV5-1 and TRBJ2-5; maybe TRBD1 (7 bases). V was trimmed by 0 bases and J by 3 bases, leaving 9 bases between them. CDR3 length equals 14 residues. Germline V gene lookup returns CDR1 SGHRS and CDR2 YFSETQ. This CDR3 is CASSLARGEETQYF. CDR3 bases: TGCGCCAGCAGCTTGGCCAGGGGGGAAGAGACCCAGTACTTC.

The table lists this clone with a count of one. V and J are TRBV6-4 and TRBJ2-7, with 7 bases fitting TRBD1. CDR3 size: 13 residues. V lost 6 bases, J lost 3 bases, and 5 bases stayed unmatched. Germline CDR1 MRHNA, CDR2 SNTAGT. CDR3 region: CASSPGQHYEQYV. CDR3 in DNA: TGTGCCAGCAGCCCGGGACAGCACTACGAGCAGTACGTC.

The CDR3 spells CASSPEMPGIGNTEAFF. The CDR3 nucleotides read TGCGCCAGCAGCCCCGAAATGCCGGGGATCGGGAACACTGAAGCTTTCTTT. The chain employs TRBV5-1 and TRBJ1-1; D gene ambiguous. The germline V gene has CDR1 SGHRS and CDR2 YFSETQ. Trimming left V 4 bases short and J 1 base short, with 20 bases between. The CDR3 totals 17 residues. Complete variable domain (other parts from reference TRBV5-1 and TRBJ1-1): KAGVTQTPRYLIKTRGQQVTLSCSPISGHRSVSWYQQTPGQGLQFLFEYFSETQRNKGNFPGRFSGRQFSNSRSEMNVSTLELGDSALYLCASSPEMPGIGNTEAFFGQGTRLTVV.

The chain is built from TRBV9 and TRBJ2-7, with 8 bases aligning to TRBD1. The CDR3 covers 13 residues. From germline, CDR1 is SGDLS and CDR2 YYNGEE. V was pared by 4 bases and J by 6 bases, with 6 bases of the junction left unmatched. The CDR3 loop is CASSPRTGSEQYF. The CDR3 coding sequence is TGTGCCAGCAGCCCACGGACAGGGAGCGAGCAGTACTTC.

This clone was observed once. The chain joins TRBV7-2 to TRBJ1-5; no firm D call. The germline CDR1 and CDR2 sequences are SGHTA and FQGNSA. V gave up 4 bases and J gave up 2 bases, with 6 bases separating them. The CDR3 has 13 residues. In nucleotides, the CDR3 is TGTGCCAGCAGCTACCAGGGCAATCAGCCCCAGCATTTT. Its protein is CASSYQGNQPQHF.

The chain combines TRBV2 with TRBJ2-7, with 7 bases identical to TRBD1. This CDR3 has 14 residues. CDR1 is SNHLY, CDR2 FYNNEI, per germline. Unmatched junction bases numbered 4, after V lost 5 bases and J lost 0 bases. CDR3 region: CASSHQGDSYEQYV. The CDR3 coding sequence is TGTGCCAGCAGTCATCAGGGGGACTCCTACGAGCAGTACGTC.

CDR3 residues: CASSLNPSGSVGATYNEQFF. In DNA, the CDR3 is TGTGCCAGCAGCTTAAATCCTAGCGGGAGTGTCGGGGCTACCTACAATGAGCAGTTCTTC. The chain carries TRBV7-3 and TRBJ2-1, with 10 bases fitting TRBD2. This CDR3 has 20 residues. CDR1 and CDR2 (germline): SGHTA, FQGTGA. With 1 base clipped from V and 2 bases from J, the junction kept 14 bases outside the gene matches. Combining the CDR3 with reference TRBV7-3 and TRBJ2-1 gives the whole variable domain GAGVSQTPSNKVTEKGKYVELRCDPISGHTALYWYRQSLGQGPEFLIYFQGTGAADDSGLPNDRFFAVRPEGSVSTLKIQRTERGDSAVYLCASSLNPSGSVGATYNEQFFGPGTRLTVL.

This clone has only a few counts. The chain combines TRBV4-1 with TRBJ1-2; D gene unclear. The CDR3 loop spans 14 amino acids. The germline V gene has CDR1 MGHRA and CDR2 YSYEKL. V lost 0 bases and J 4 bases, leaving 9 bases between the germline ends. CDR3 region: CASSQDGFSYGYTF. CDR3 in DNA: TGCGCCAGCAGCCAAGACGGGTTTTCCTATGGCTACACCTTC.

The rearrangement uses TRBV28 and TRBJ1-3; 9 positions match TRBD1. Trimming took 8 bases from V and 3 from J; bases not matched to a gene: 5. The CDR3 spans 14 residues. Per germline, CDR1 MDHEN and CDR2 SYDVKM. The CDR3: CASLTGGVGNTIYF. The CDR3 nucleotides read TGTGCCAGCCTGACAGGGGGGGTTGGAAACACCATATATTTT.

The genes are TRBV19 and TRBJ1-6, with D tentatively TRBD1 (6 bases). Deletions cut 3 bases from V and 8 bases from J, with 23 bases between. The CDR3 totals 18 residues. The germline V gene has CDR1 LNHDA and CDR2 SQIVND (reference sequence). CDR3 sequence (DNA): TGTGCCAGTAGTATTAGGGGTACAGGGCTGGCGGCTCATTCACCCCTCCACTTT. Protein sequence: CASSIRGTGLAAHSPLHF.

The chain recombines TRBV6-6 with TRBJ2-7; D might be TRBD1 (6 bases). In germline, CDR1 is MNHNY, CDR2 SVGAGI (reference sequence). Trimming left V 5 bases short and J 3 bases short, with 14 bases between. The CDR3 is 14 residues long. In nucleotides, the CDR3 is TGTGCCAGCAGTCGAAGACAGGATCACTACGAGCAGTACGTC. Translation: CASSRRQDHYEQYV.

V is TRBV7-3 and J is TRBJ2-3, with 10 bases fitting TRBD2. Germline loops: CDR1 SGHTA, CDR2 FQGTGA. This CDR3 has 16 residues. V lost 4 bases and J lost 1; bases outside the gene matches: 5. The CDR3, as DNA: TGTGCCAGCAGCTCATACGGGACTAGCGGCACAGATACGCAGTATTTT. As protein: CASSSYGTSGTDTQYF.

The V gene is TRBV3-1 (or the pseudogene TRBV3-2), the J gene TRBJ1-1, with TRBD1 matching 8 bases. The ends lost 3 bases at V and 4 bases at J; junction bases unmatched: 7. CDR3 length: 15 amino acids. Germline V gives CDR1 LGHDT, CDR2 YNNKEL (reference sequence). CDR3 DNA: TGTGCCAGCAGCCAGGGGCTTACAGGGGGCACTGAAGCTTTCTTT. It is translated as CASSQGLTGGTEAFF.

The CDR3 spells CASAGQGRIGELFF. The CDR3 DNA follows: TGTGCCAGCGCAGGACAGGGGCGCATAGGGGAGCTGTTTTTT. The rearrangement uses TRBV7-3 and TRBJ2-2; 9 bases are shared with TRBD1. V lost 8 bases to trimming and J lost 8 bases; unmatched junction nucleotides: 9. In germline, CDR1 is SGHTA, CDR2 FQGTGA. CDR3 size: 14 residues. Complete variable domain (other parts from reference TRBV7-3 and TRBJ2-2): GAGVSQTPSNKVTEKGKYVELRCDPISGHTALYWYRQSLGQGPEFLIYFQGTGAADDSGLPNDRFFAVRPEGSVSTLKIQRTERGDSAVYLCASAGQGRIGELFFGEGSRLTVL.

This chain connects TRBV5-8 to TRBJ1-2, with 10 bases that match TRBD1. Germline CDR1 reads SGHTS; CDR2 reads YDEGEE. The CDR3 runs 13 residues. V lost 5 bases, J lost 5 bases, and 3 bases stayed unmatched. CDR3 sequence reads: CASRRQGAYGYTF. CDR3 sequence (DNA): TGTGCCAGCAGAAGACAGGGGGCGTATGGCTACACCTTC.

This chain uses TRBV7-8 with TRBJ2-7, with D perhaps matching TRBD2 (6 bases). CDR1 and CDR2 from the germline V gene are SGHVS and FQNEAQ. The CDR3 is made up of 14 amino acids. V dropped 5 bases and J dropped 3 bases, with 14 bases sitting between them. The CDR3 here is CASSPGGDLYEQYV. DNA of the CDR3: TGTGCCAGCAGCCCCGGCGGGGACCTCTACGAGCAGTACGTC.

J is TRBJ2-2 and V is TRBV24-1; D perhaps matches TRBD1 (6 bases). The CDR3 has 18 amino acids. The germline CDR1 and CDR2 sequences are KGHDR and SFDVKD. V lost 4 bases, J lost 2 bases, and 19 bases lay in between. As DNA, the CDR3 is TGTGCCACCAGTGACCCCCCCCCACCGGGACACAACACCGGGGAGCTGTTTTTT. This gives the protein CATSDPPPPGHNTGELFF.